This T cell receptor (beta chain) was found in a study of shared clonotypes between healthy human individuals. Study results and limitations: Shared clonotypes: approximately 5.3% naive CD4, around 3.4% naive CD8, 2% to 2.5% memory CD4, under 0.45% memory CD8.

Profiling relied on immunoSEQ multiplex PCR, and the TCRdb table lists in-frame clones only, not all of them. Of about 2,100,000 clones in the sample, around 93% were seen once. As defined, naive CD8 cells were CD45RO-negative and positively selected for CCR7, with terminally differentiated effector memory CD45RA+ cells excluded. In the case of this clone: The antigen remains unidentified.

This receptor was identified in a man aged 18 to 30 in good health. Some clones in this sample may be carry-over from other donors' samples. Material for sequencing was naive CD8+ T cells from PBMCs.

CDR3 region: CASSLDPGLAPYNEQFF. The CDR3 nucleotides are TGTGCCAGCAGCTTAGATCCGGGACTAGCGCCCTACAATGAGCAGTTCTTC. The chain links TRBV11-2 to TRBJ2-1; the match to TRBD2 covers 10 bases. CDR3 length equals 17 residues. Germline CDR1 and CDR2: SGHAT and FQNNGV. The J segment lost 2 bases and the V segment lost 0 bases, leaving 4 bases of the junction unmatched.